The clone carrying this T cell receptor (beta chain) has just one count. Its target is not known. Free of recent acute infections or vaccinations, the donors were healthy HIV-negative adults. Trimming shortened V by 3 bases and J by 3 bases, and 8 bases separated the two germline ends. In germline, CDR1 is KGHSH, CDR2 LQKENI. The CDR3 has 13 residues. The data derive from a study of shared clonotypes between healthy human individuals. Study-wide points: Clonotypes shared by all four donors outscored non-shared clonotypes in generation probability. The genetic and exposure-history diversity represented was limited by few donors.

Generated by immunoSEQ multiplex PCR, the TCRdb table keeps only in-frame clones and is missing some. The repertoire holds around 2.3 million clones, with more than 90% as singletons. This sequence was found in a man aged 18-30 years in good health. The sequencing input was naive CD4+ T cells sorted from blood. Noted subset: CD45RA+ positively selected. The V gene is TRBV18, the J gene TRBJ1-2; D remains ambiguous. DNA for the CDR3: TGTGCCAGCTCACCTATGACGGACTATGGCTACACCTTC. Its translation: CASSPMTDYGYTF.